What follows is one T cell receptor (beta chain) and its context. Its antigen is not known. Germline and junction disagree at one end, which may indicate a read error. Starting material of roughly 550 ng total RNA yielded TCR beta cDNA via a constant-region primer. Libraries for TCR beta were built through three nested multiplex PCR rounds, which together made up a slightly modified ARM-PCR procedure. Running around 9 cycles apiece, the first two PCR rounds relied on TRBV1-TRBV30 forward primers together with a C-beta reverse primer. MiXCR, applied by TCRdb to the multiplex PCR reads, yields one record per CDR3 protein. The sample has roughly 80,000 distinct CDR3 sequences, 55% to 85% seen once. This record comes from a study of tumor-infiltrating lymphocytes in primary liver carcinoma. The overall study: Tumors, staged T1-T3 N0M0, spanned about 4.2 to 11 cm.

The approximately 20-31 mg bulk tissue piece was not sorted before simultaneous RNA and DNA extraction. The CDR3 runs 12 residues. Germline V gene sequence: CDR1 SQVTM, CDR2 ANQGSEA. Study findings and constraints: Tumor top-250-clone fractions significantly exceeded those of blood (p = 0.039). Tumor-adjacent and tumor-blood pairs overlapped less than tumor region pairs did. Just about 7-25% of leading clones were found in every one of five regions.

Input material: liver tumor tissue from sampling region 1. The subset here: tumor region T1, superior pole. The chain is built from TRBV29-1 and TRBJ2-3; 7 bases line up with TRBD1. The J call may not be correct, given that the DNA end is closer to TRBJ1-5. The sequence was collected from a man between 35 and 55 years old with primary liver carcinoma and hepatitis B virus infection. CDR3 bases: TGTAGCGTTGTCGGGACAGCAGATACGCAGCATTTT. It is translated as CSVVGTADTQHF.